This entry lists 22 T cell receptor beta chains sequenced from one sample in a study of response to subunit inactivated influenza vaccine. TCRdb re-called the RT-PCR reads with MiXCR, one entry per CDR3 protein. The sample consists of hundreds of thousands of distinct CDR3 sequences, less than 15% of them appearing once. Sequences were derived from non-naive T cells sorted from PBMCs, sampled roughly 2 weeks before vaccination. The receptor set was obtained from a middle-aged man who received an inactivated influenza vaccine.

This clonotype was detected ten times or more. This sequence joins TRBV11-2 and TRBJ2-3; 11 bases match TRBD1. The CDR3 is made up of 16 amino acids. With V trimmed by 1 base and J by 7 bases, 7 bases remained unmatched. Germline V CDR1 and CDR2: SGHAT, FQNNGV. In nucleotides, the CDR3 is TGTGCCAGCAGCTTAGCTTGGGACAGGGGGATCAATACGCAGTATTTT. The encoded protein is CASSLAWDRGINTQYF. The full variable domain, with the rest looked up from reference TRBV11-2 and TRBJ2-3, is EAGVAQSPRYKIIEKRQSVAFWCNPISGHATLYWYQQILGQGPKLLIQFQNNGVVDDSQLPKDRFSAERLKGVDSTLKIQPAKLEDSAVYLCASSLAWDRGINTQYFGPGTRLTVL.

In this sample, this clonotype turned up a few times. The J gene is TRBJ1-5, the V gene TRBV19, with no clear D. The CDR3 has 15 amino acids. Trimming removed 4 bases at V and 4 bases at J, with 14 bases between. The germline V gene has CDR1 LNHDA and CDR2 SQIVND (reference sequence). DNA for the CDR3: TGTGCCAGTAGTAACCGAGGTACGGGGAATCAGCCCCAGCATTTT. Translated, it gives CASSNRGTGNQPQHF.

The chain combines TRBV6-1 with TRBJ1-2, with D hard to call. The CDR3 contains 14 residues. In germline, CDR1 is MNHNS, CDR2 SASEGT. The V and J ends lost 0 bases and 0 bases respectively, with 5 bases between them. The chain's CDR3 is CASSEAPANYGYTF. CDR3 bases: TGTGCCAGCAGTGAAGCCCCTGCTAACTATGGCTACACCTTC.

V usage is TRBV5-1 and J usage is TRBJ2-1, with 9 bases identical to TRBD1. This CDR3 comprises 15 residues. With V trimmed by 0 bases and J by 9 bases, 7 bases remained unmatched. Germline CDR1 SGHRS, CDR2 YFSETQ. CDR3 nucleotides: TGCGCCAGCAGCTTGGGGGACAGGGTATTAGGTGAGCAGTTCTTC. It encodes CASSLGDRVLGEQFF.

This clonotype was observed a few times. The chain employs TRBV20-1 and TRBJ2-7; a weak D match, TRBD1 (6 bases). Germline-derived CDR1 and CDR2 are DFQATT and SNEGSKA (reference sequence). Trimming cost V 0 bases and J 2 bases, with 8 bases left between them. The CDR3 runs to 13 residues. The CDR3 spells CSARDGGPYEQYF. The CDR3 bases are TGCAGTGCTAGAGATGGGGGCCCCTACGAGCAGTACTTC.

This clonotype was counted between two and nine times. V usage is TRBV7-2 and J usage is TRBJ2-5, with 10 bases fitting TRBD2. CDR3 length: 14 amino acids. Per the germline V gene, CDR1 is SGHTA and CDR2 is FQGNSA. The junction had 4 bases not matched to a gene; V was cut back by 5 bases and J by 4 bases. The CDR3 DNA is TGTGCCAGCAGCAATCTAGCGGGAGCAGAGACCCAGTACTTC. Protein: CASSNLAGAETQYF.

V is TRBV7-2 and J is TRBJ2-3; a weak D match, TRBD1 (5 bases). This CDR3 spans 11 amino acids. The germline V and J ends were trimmed by 5 bases and 7 bases, with 7 bases remaining between them. Germline CDR1 SGHTA, CDR2 FQGNSA. CDR3 in amino acids: CASSQGYTQYF. The CDR3 DNA sequence: TGTGCCAGCAGCCAGGGATATACGCAGTATTTT. The full variable domain, completed using reference TRBV7-2 and TRBJ2-3, is GAGVSQSPSNKVTEKGKDVELRCDPISGHTALYWYRQSLGQGLEFLIYFQGNSAPDKSGLPSDRFSAERTGGSVSTLTIQRTQQEDSAVYLCASSQGYTQYFGPGTRLTVL.

The chain is built from TRBV11-2 and TRBJ2-7; D tentatively reads TRBD1 or TRBD2 (5 bases each). The V end was cut by 1 base, the J end by 3 bases, with 10 bases between. Germline V gene lookup returns CDR1 SGHAT and CDR2 FQNNGV. The CDR3 has 14 residues. CDR3 sequence (DNA): TGTGCCAGCAGCTTAGGGGGACGTTTCTACGAGCAGTACTTC. Its protein product is CASSLGGRFYEQYF.

This clonotype came up a few times. V usage is TRBV20-1 and J usage is TRBJ1-4; D perhaps matches TRBD1 (5 bases). Germline CDR1 is DFQATT and CDR2 is SNEGSKA (reference sequence). Trimming removed 1 base from V and 6 bases from J, with 12 bases in between. CDR3 length equals 14 residues. The CDR3, as DNA: TGCAGTGCTAGAGGGAGGGGTATTGATGAAAAACTGTTTTTT. It codes for CSARGRGIDEKLFF.

This clonotype was seen only a few times. The V gene is TRBV6-2 or TRBV6-3, the J gene TRBJ2-1; TRBD2 is a possible D gene (5 bases). Germline CDR1 and CDR2: MNHEY and SVGEGT. The CDR3 is 13 residues long. The V and J ends lost 6 bases and 6 bases respectively, with 12 bases between them. CDR3 in amino acids: CASSPDWINEQFF. In DNA form, the CDR3 reads TGTGCCAGCAGCCCGGACTGGATCAATGAGCAGTTCTTC.

This clonotype came up many times. V and J are TRBV29-1 and TRBJ2-1; the match to TRBD2 covers 7 bases. The V and J ends lost 4 bases and 0 bases, in that order; junction bases with no gene match: 3. The CDR3 has 14 residues. Germline V gives CDR1 SQVTM, CDR2 ANQGSEA. This CDR3 reads CSVGWGGSYNEQFF. Here the CDR3 DNA reads TGCAGCGTTGGATGGGGGGGCTCCTACAATGAGCAGTTCTTC.

This clonotype has a handful of counts. V gene TRBV4-2 combines with J gene TRBJ1-6; TRBD1 might be the D (6 bases). This CDR3 has 14 amino acids. With 0 bases removed from V and 7 bases from J, the gap between germline ends came to 7 bases. Looked up from germline, CDR1 is LGHNA and CDR2 is YNFKEQ. The CDR3 sequence is CASSQEGGNSPLHF. The CDR3 DNA follows: TGTGCCAGCAGCCAAGAAGGGGGGAATTCACCCCTCCACTTT.

The rearrangement uses TRBV12-3 or TRBV12-4 and TRBJ1-4, with 9 nucleotides matching TRBD1. Germline trimming cut 5 bases from V and 6 bases from J; bases unmatched to any gene: 7. CDR3 length equals 15 residues. The CDR3 nucleotides read TGTGCCAGCAGTCCCAACGACAGGGGGTATGAAAAACTGTTTTTT. This translates into CASSPNDRGYEKLFF.

The chain links TRBV7-2 to TRBJ1-4; D possibly corresponds to TRBD1 (5 bases). V lost 2 bases to trimming and J lost 11 bases, with 9 bases between them. The germline gives CDR1 SGHTA, CDR2 FQGNSA. The CDR3 has 12 amino acids. The DNA of the CDR3 is TGTGCCAGCAGCTTATCAAAGGGGAAACTGTTTTTT. This codes for CASSLSKGKLFF.

Many counts were recorded for this clonotype. The chain combines TRBV25-1 with TRBJ2-5; D may match TRBD1 or TRBD2 (5 bases each). This CDR3 has 14 residues. V was pared by 6 bases and J by 5 bases, with 16 bases between. Germline CDR1 and CDR2: MGHDK and SYGVNS. CDR3 bases: TGTGCCAGCAGCCCCGGGACCGGCTGGGAGACCCAGTACTTC. It codes for CASSPGTGWETQYF. Supplemented by reference TRBV25-1 and TRBJ2-5, the full variable domain reads EADIYQTPRYLVIGTGKKITLECSQTMGHDKMYWYQQDPGMELHLIHYSYGVNSTEKGDLSSESTVSRIRTEHFPLTLESARPSHTSQYLCASSPGTGWETQYFGPGTRLLVL.

The rearrangement links TRBV29-1 to TRBJ2-7, with D maybe TRBD2 (5 bases). CDR3 size: 12 residues. The V gene lost 4 bases and the J gene lost 1 base, with 8 bases spanning the gap. Germline-derived CDR1 and CDR2 are SQVTM and ANQGSEA. CDR3 region: CSVVGGSYEQYF. The CDR3 region has the DNA TGCAGCGTTGTAGGAGGATCCTACGAGCAGTACTTC.

This clonotype was seen more than once but under ten times. The V gene is TRBV12-3 or TRBV12-4, the J gene TRBJ2-5; 8 bases map to TRBD2. Trimming removed 3 bases from V and 5 bases from J; junction bases left unmatched: 8. The CDR3 contains 15 residues. For the CDR3, the DNA is TGTGCCAGCAGTTTCAGGGCGGGAGGTCTGGAGACCCAGTACTTC. Its protein product is CASSFRAGGLETQYF.

DNA of the CDR3: TGTGCCAGCAGCTTAGGACTAGCACGCGAGCAGTACTTC. It yields the protein CASSLGLAREQYF. The chain recombines TRBV11-2 with TRBJ2-7; 7 bases map to TRBD2. In germline, CDR1 is SGHAT, CDR2 FQNNGV. V lost 1 base and J lost 6; bases outside the gene matches: 3. The CDR3 runs to 13 residues.

In this sample, this clonotype turned up many times. The J gene is TRBJ2-3, the V gene TRBV20-1; a weak D match, TRBD1 (7 bases). Looked up from germline, CDR1 is DFQATT and CDR2 is SNEGSKA (reference sequence). The V and J ends lost 2 bases and 3 bases respectively, with 15 bases between them. The CDR3 covers 15 residues. Here the CDR3 reads CSARSRTGGTDTQYF. DNA of the CDR3: TGCAGTGCTAGATCGCGGACAGGAGGGACAGATACGCAGTATTTT.

This chain connects TRBV4-3 to TRBJ2-2, with D tentatively TRBD2 (5 bases). CDR1 LGHNA and CDR2 YSLEER come from the germline V gene. Trimming left V 2 bases short and J 1 base short, with 5 bases between. This CDR3 spans 14 amino acids. DNA of the CDR3: TGCGCCAGCAGCCAAAGCGGGAACACCGGGGAGCTGTTTTTT. Its translation: CASSQSGNTGELFF.

This clonotype was recorded a few times. The V and J genes are TRBV11-2 and TRBJ1-6; 12 bases align to TRBD1. The CDR3 covers 14 residues. In germline, CDR1 is SGHAT, CDR2 FQNNGV. V lost 5 bases to trimming and J lost 10 bases; unmatched junction nucleotides: 3. CDR3 nucleotides: TGTGCCAGCAGCCTGGGACAGGGGGCCTCACCCCTCCACTTT. Amino acids: CASSLGQGASPLHF.

This clonotype was recorded a few times. V is TRBV20-1 and J is TRBJ2-7, with 7 bases matching TRBD1. The J segment lost 0 bases and the V segment lost 6 bases, leaving 5 bases of the junction unmatched. Germline-derived CDR1 and CDR2 are DFQATT and SNEGSKA (reference sequence). This CDR3 region has 13 residues. The chain's CDR3 is CSARTGNSYEQYF. The CDR3 nucleotides are TGCAGTGCGCGGACAGGCAACTCCTACGAGCAGTACTTC.